Listed below are T cell receptor beta chains from one sample, sequenced in a study of shared clonotypes between healthy human individuals. Assay used: immunoSEQ multiplex PCR; TCRdb lists only in-frame clones, some missing. The data hold 2 million or so clones, with less than 95% observed a single time. Sequenced material: naive CD8+ T cells sorted from blood. These receptor sequences come from a man aged 18 to 29 in good health. Each CDR3 is given with its conserved first and last residue. The D gene is left open where the match is weak. Not every row has a clone size; where given, it reads once, few, many or a size class.

DNA	CDR3	J	size	D	V	length
TGTGCCAGCAGCTTAGACCAGGAGAACACCGGGGAGCTGTTTTTT	CASSLDQENTGELFF	TRBJ2-2	.	.	TRBV7-9	15
TGTGCCAGCAGCTCAGACAGGGCCAGGGCCGGGGAGCTGTTTTTT	CASSSDRARAGELFF	TRBJ2-2	.	TRBD1	TRBV13	15
TGTGCCAGCAGCTTAGGGACAGTCCTCGACGCCTACACCTTC	CASSLGTVLDAYTF	TRBJ1-2	.	TRBD1	TRBV5-4	14
TGTGCCAGCAGCTCACCGGACAGGGATCCCTACGAGCAGTACTTC	CASSSPDRDPYEQYF	TRBJ2-7	.	TRBD1	TRBV7-9	15
TGCGCCAGCAGAAGAGGAAATTGGGACACTGAAGCTTTCTTT	CASRRGNWDTEAFF	TRBJ1-1	.	.	TRBV10-2	14
TGTGCCAGCAGCTTGGAAAGAGGGGCAGATACGCAGTATTTT	CASSLERGADTQYF	TRBJ2-3	once	.	TRBV5-4	14
TGTGCCAGCAGCCAAGAAGGACGCTACGAGGGTTTCTTT	CASSQEGRYEGFF	TRBJ1-1	.	.	TRBV11-2	13
TGTGCCAGCAGTGATCCACAGGGGGTCACAGATACGCAGTATTTT	CASSDPQGVTDTQYF	TRBJ2-3	.	TRBD1	TRBV6-1	15
TGTGCCAGCAGCGATGAGTCCGGGGCAGGGATCTACGAGCAGTACTTC	CASSDESGAGIYEQYF	TRBJ2-7	.	.	TRBV7-9	16
TGCGCCAGCAGTGAATCCCGGGGGCAGAACACCGGGGAGCTGTTTTTT	CASSESRGQNTGELFF	TRBJ2-2	few	.	TRBV10-1	16
TGTGCCAGCAGTGAAGCCGGGACAGAGTCCTATGGCTACACCTTC	CASSEAGTESYGYTF	TRBJ1-2	.	TRBD1	TRBV2	15
TGTGCCAGCAGCTTACCCTCTATAGATGGACAGTCGAACACTGAAGCTTTCTTT	CASSLPSIDGQSNTEAFF	TRBJ1-1	.	.	TRBV7-6	18
TGTGCCAGCAGCCCCAGGCCAGATACGCAGTATTTT	CASSPRPDTQYF	TRBJ2-3	.	.	TRBV6-5	12
TGTGCCAGCACCGACACCACAGGGCCGCCGATTAACTATGGCTACACCTTC	CASTDTTGPPINYGYTF	TRBJ1-2	.	.	TRBV2	17
TGTGCCACCCAGCCCTTGCAAGAGGGTTCCACTGAAGCTTTCTTT	CATQPLQEGSTEAFF	TRBJ1-1	once	.	TRBV7-8	15
TGTGCCAGCAGTCAACGGATGACCGGTTACGAGCAGTACTTC	CASSQRMTGYEQYF	TRBJ2-7	.	.	TRBV6-5	14
TGCGCCAGCAGCTTCCAAGAAATGGGCGGGGAGCTGTTTTTT	CASSFQEMGGELFF	TRBJ2-2	once	.	TRBV5-1	14
TGTGCCAGTAGTATTGACAGACTCTACGAGCAGTACTTC	CASSIDRLYEQYF	TRBJ2-7	.	.	TRBV19	13
TGTGCCACCAGCCTGAGGGAATCCTACGAGCAGTACTTC	CATSLRESYEQYF	TRBJ2-7	.	.	TRBV15	13
TGTGCCAGCAGTCCAGATCGGAGTTTGGACTATGGCTACACCTTC	CASSPDRSLDYGYTF	TRBJ1-2	.	.	TRBV27	15
TGTGCCAGCAGTGAATACAGGGCCTCCTATAATTCACCCCTCCACTTT	CASSEYRASYNSPLHF	TRBJ1-6	.	.	TRBV2	16
TGTGCCAGCAGTGAATGGACAGGGACCTACGAGCAGTACTTC	CASSEWTGTYEQYF	TRBJ2-7	.	TRBD1	TRBV6-1	14
TGTGCCAGCTCGACGCCGGGGGGAAACACCATATATTTT	CASSTPGGNTIYF	TRBJ1-3	.	.	TRBV18	13
TGTGCCAGCAGCTGGGGAGAAGCGGGGGGGCGTACGCAGTATTTT	CASSWGEAGGRTQYF	TRBJ2-3	.	TRBD2	TRBV7-8	15
TGTGCCAGCAGTCTTCAAGGGGGTCCTTCCAACGAGCAGTACTTC	CASSLQGGPSNEQYF	TRBJ2-7	.	.	TRBV6-5	15
TGTGCCAGCAGTTTGCAGATCGCCTACGAGCAGTACTTC	CASSLQIAYEQYF	TRBJ2-7	.	.	TRBV28	13
TGTGCCAGCTCACCAGCGCCAGGACCTAACGAGCAGTACTTC	CASSPAPGPNEQYF	TRBJ2-7	.	.	TRBV18	14